Below, 14 T cell receptor beta chains from the same sample are listed, as sequenced in a study of glioma-infiltrating T cells after dendritic cell vaccination. TCRdb's table, derived via immunoSEQ multiplex PCR, lists solely in-frame clones and lacks some. The data contain over 90,000 clones, more than 70% of them singletons. Noted time point: after dendritic cell vaccination, including at tumor progression/relapse. Sequencing was performed on blood, taken after dendritic cell vaccination. All receptors derive from a human donor with glioblastoma.

V and J are TRBV9 and TRBJ1-2; D possibly corresponds to TRBD1 (6 bases). With 1 base removed from V and 8 bases from J, the gap between germline ends came to 24 bases. Germline CDR1 is SGDLS and CDR2 is YYNGEE. The CDR3 length is 17 residues. DNA for the CDR3: TGTGCCAGCAGCGTATCCCACAGGGCGCACCAAATGGAGGGCTACACCTTC. Its protein is CASSVSHRAHQMEGYTF.

The J gene is TRBJ1-2, the V gene TRBV10-3; D may be TRBD1 (6 bases). The CDR3 is made up of 13 amino acids. V lost 11 bases, J lost 4 bases, and 17 bases lay in between. Per the germline V gene, CDR1 is ENHRY and CDR2 is SYGVKD. The CDR3 DNA reads as TGTGCCGTACAAGGCACAGGGAGCTATGGCTACACCTTC. It yields the protein CAVQGTGSYGYTF.

This sequence joins TRBV10-3 and TRBJ2-5; maybe TRBD2 (6 bases). V lost 4 bases and J 1 base, leaving 16 bases between the germline ends. The germline V gene has CDR1 ENHRY and CDR2 SYGVKD. The CDR3 loop spans 16 amino acids. This CDR3 reads CAISAPGGPRQETQYF. CDR3 nucleotides: TGTGCCATCAGTGCCCCCGGGGGACCCCGCCAAGAGACCCAGTACTTC.

The chain links TRBV6-1 to TRBJ1-5, with D perhaps matching TRBD1 (6 bases). Looked up from germline, CDR1 is MNHNS and CDR2 is SASEGT. The CDR3 extends over 17 amino acids. V was cut by 4 bases and J by 0 bases, with 16 bases left in between. CDR3 region: CASSALSGANSNQPQHF. The CDR3 DNA is TGTGCCAGCAGTGCCCTATCAGGGGCGAATAGCAATCAGCCCCAGCATTTT.

The chain uses TRBV15 and TRBJ1-4, with TRBD1 matching 7 bases. Germline V gene lookup returns CDR1 LNHNV and CDR2 YYDKDF (reference sequence). V gave up 5 bases and J gave up 7 bases; unmatched junction bases: 10. CDR3 length equals 15 residues. The CDR3 loop reads CATSPQSTGFEKLFF. The CDR3 DNA sequence: TGTGCCACCAGCCCGCAATCGACAGGGTTTGAAAAACTGTTTTTT.

The chain uses TRBV28 and TRBJ2-7; D uncertain. V dropped 3 bases and J dropped 4 bases, with 7 bases sitting between them. CDR3 length: 12 residues. Germline V gene lookup returns CDR1 MDHEN and CDR2 SYDVKM. CDR3: CASSLNRYEQYF. The CDR3 DNA is TGTGCCAGCAGTTTGAATAGATACGAGCAGTACTTC.

The chain employs TRBV27 and TRBJ1-3, with TRBD1 matching 7 bases. This CDR3 spans 16 amino acids. The V and J ends lost 5 bases and 3 bases, in that order; junction bases with no gene match: 10. The germline CDR1 and CDR2 sequences are MNHEY and SMNVEV (reference sequence). The CDR3 coding sequence is TGTGCCAGCAGTAAAACAGGGGTGGCTAGTGGAAACACCATATATTTT. The encoded protein is CASSKTGVASGNTIYF.

This clone appeared a few times. The V call is TRBV6-5, the J call TRBJ1-3; D ambiguous. This CDR3 region has 16 residues. The V end lost 0 bases, the J end lost 0 bases, and 9 bases lay between the germline ends. Germline assignment: CDR1 MNHEY and CDR2 SVGAGI. CDR3 loop: CASSYSRVASGNTIYF. Written as DNA, the CDR3 is TGTGCCAGCAGTTACTCGAGAGTAGCCTCTGGAAACACCATATATTTT.

V usage is TRBV6-5 and J usage is TRBJ1-1; D gene uncertain. The CDR3 has 13 amino acids. V lost 6 bases and J 3 bases, leaving 11 bases between the germline ends. Germline-derived CDR1 and CDR2 are MNHEY and SVGAGI. CDR3 bases: TGTGCCAGCAGGGAGGTTGGGGACACTGAAGCTTTCTTT. Residues: CASREVGDTEAFF.

This chain joins TRBV7-9 and TRBJ2-7; the match to TRBD2 covers 14 bases. Unmatched junction bases numbered 4, after V lost 4 bases and J lost 2 bases. Germline V lookup: CDR1 SEHNR, CDR2 FQNEAQ (reference sequence). This CDR3 spans 16 amino acids. The CDR3 here is CASSSRLAGGPYEQYF. The CDR3 nucleotides read TGTGCCAGCAGCTCCAGACTAGCGGGAGGGCCCTACGAGCAGTACTTC.

This chain joins TRBV28 and TRBJ1-2, with D perhaps TRBD1 (6 bases). V gave up 4 bases and J gave up 2 bases, with 11 bases separating them. This CDR3 spans 14 amino acids. Germline V CDR1 and CDR2: MDHEN, SYDVKM. Here the CDR3 reads CASSSGTPNYGYTF. The CDR3 DNA follows: TGTGCCAGCAGTTCCGGGACACCAAACTATGGCTACACCTTC.

The rearrangement links TRBV2 to TRBJ2-2; 9 nucleotides agree with TRBD1. This CDR3 spans 13 amino acids. V was pared by 8 bases and J by 4 bases, with 2 bases of the junction left unmatched. Germline values: CDR1 SNHLY, CDR2 FYNNEI. CDR3 nucleotide sequence: TGTGCCAGCGGGACAGGGCTCACCGGGGAGCTGTTTTTT. Protein: CASGTGLTGELFF.

A note on this clone: This same CDR3 is encoded by further DNA sequences in the sample. The chain carries TRBV25-1 and TRBJ1-1; D gene ambiguous. The germline V and J ends were trimmed by 0 bases and 5 bases, with 7 bases remaining between them. This CDR3 is 13 amino acids long. CDR1 and CDR2 (germline): MGHDK, SYGVNS. In nucleotides, the CDR3 is TGTGCCAGCAGTGAATACCGAGGGACTGAAGCTTTCTTT. Its translation is CASSEYRGTEAFF.

The V gene is TRBV9, the J gene TRBJ2-7, with 12 bases aligning to TRBD2. CDR1 is SGDLS, CDR2 YYNGEE, per germline. V was clipped by 4 bases and J by 0 bases; unmatched bases: 5. This CDR3 contains 16 residues. The CDR3 DNA is TGTGCCAGCAGCTTCAGGACTAGCGGGGACTCCTACGAGCAGTACTTC. Its protein product is CASSFRTSGDSYEQYF. The full variable domain, its missing parts supplied by reference TRBV9 and TRBJ2-7, is DSGVTQTPKHLITATGQRVTLRCSPRSGDLSVYWYQQSLDQGLQFLIQYYNGEERAKGNILERFSAQQFPDLHSELNLSSLELGDSALYFCASSFRTSGDSYEQYFGPGTRLTVT.